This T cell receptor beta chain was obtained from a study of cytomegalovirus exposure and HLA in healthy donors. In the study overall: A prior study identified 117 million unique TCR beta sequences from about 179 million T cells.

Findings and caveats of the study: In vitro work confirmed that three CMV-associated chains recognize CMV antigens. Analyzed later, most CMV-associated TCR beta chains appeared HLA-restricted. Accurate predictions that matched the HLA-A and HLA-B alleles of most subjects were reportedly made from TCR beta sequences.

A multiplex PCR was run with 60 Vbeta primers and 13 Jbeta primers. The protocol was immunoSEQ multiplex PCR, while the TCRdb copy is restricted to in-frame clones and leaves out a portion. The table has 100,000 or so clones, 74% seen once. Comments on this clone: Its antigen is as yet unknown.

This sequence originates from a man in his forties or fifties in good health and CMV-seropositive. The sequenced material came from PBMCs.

The CDR3 DNA is TGTGCCAGCAGTGAACCGGGACAGGGAATTAACACTGAAGCTTTCTTT. Translated, it gives CASSEPGQGINTEAFF. The V gene is TRBV6-1, the J gene TRBJ1-1; TRBD1 matches 9 bases. The V segment lost 2 bases and the J segment 2 bases; nucleotides outside the gene matches: 6. This CDR3 is 16 amino acids long. CDR1 MNHNS and CDR2 SASEGT come from the germline V gene.